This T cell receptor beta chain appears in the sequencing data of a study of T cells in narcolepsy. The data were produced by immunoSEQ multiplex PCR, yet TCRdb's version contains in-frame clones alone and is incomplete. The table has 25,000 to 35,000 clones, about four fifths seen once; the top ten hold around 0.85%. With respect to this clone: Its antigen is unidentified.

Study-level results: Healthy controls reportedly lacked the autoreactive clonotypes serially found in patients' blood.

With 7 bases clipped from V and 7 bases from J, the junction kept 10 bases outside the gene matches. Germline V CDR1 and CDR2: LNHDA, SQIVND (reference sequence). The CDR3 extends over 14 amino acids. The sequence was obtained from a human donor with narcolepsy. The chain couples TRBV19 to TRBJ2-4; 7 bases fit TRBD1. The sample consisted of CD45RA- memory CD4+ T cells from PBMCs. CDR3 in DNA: TGTGCCAGTAAAGACCGACAGGGCGAGAACATTCAGTACTTC. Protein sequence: CASKDRQGENIQYF.